This T cell receptor (beta chain) was identified during a study of memory CD4+ T cells and cytomegalovirus serostatus. V was shortened by 3 bases and J by 0 bases, with 6 bases between the two germline ends. The germline V gene encodes CDR1 KGHSH and CDR2 LQKENI. The CDR3 has 14 amino acids. Sequencing used immunoSEQ multiplex PCR; TCRdb keeps in-frame clones, though not all of them. The sample holds about 92,000 clones, 80% seen once. The sort gate was single viable CD3+CD4+CD8-CD45RO+ cells for memory CD4+ T cells. The chain uses TRBV18 and TRBJ1-3; unclear D gene. The receptor's source is an adult in good health and CMV-seropositive. The specimen sequenced was memory CD4+ T cells from blood. The CDR3 DNA follows: TGTGCCAGCTCACCTCTAGACTCTGGAAACACCATATATTTT. Encoded protein: CASSPLDSGNTIYF.